The sequence of this TCR beta chain was determined in a study of blood T cell repertoires in COVID-19. Study details: The samples span acute and convalescent COVID-19 from the United States, Italy and Spain.

The CDR3 is made up of 15 amino acids. Germline lookup yields CDR1 LNHDA and CDR2 SQIVND (reference sequence). V lost 1 base to trimming and J lost 4 bases; unmatched junction nucleotides: 4. Ages ranged from about 18 to 89 years, with residence in 24 US areas. Recovered Cohort 3 donors showed two negative PCRs, clearance, or symptom resolution. Only in-frame clones appear in the TCRdb table, and some are missing; sequencing was by immunoSEQ multiplex PCR. Among around 300,000 clones listed, around nine tenths were seen once. This rearrangement joins TRBV19 to TRBJ2-3; TRBD2 agrees at 8 bases. The TCR was taken from a woman aged 35 to 49 who had recovered from COVID-19. The material sequenced was PBMCs or T cells enriched from blood (not recorded which). The CDR3 reads CASSIAGGRSDTQYF. The CDR3 DNA reads TGTGCCAGTAGTATAGCGGGAGGGCGATCAGATACGCAGTATTTT.